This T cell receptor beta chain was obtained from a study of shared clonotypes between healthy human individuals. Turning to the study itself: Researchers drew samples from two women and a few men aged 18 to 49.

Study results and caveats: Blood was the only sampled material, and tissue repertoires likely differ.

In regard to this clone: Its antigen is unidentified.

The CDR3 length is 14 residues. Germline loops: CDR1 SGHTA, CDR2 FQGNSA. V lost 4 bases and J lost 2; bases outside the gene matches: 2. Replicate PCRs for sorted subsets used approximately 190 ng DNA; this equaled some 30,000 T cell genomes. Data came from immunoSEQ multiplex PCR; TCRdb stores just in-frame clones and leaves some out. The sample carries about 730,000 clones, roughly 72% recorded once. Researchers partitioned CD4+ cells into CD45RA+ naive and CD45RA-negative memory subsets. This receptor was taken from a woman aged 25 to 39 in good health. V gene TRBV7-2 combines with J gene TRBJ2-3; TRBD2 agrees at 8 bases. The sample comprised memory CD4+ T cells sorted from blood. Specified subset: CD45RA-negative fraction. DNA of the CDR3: TGTGCCAGCAGCTCCGGGGGGGACACAGATACGCAGTATTTT. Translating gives CASSSGGDTDTQYF.